This passage covers 21 T cell receptor beta chains from one sample sequenced in a study of blood T cell repertoires in COVID-19. Repertoires were generated with immunoSEQ multiplex PCR, while TCRdb's copy carries only in-frame clones and drops some. The sample carries 160,000 or so clones, 84% recorded once. The specimen was peripheral blood. These receptors all come from a woman older than 75 with acute or convalescent COVID-19.

The rearrangement uses TRBV7-9 and TRBJ2-1, with D possibly being TRBD1 (6 bases). The V gene's germline CDR1 is SEHNR and CDR2 FQNEAQ (reference sequence). This CDR3 has 15 residues. Trimming cost V 8 bases and J 2 bases, with 16 bases left between them. The CDR3 coding sequence is TGTGCCAGCGTTGGTGGCAGGGGCACCTACAATGAGCAGTTCTTC. The encoded protein is CASVGGRGTYNEQFF.

In nucleotides, the CDR3 is TGTGCCAGCAGTAGAGGCCAAGAGACCCAGTACTTC. This translates into CASSRGQETQYF. The genes are TRBV7-2 and TRBJ2-5; D is unresolved. The CDR3 has 12 amino acids. Per the germline V gene, CDR1 is SGHTA and CDR2 is FQGNSA. V was pared by 6 bases and J by 1 base, with 6 bases between.

The rearrangement links TRBV7-2 to TRBJ1-2; TRBD1 is a possible D gene (6 bases). This CDR3 is 13 amino acids long. The germline CDR1 and CDR2 sequences are SGHTA and FQGNSA. V lost 1 base and J lost 7, with 10 bases in between. CDR3 in DNA: TGTGCCAGCAGCTTAGACAGGGTCGGTGGCTACACCTTC. This sequence encodes CASSLDRVGGYTF.

This clone has more than one count but fewer than ten. The J gene is TRBJ1-3, the V gene TRBV6-5; D might be TRBD1 (5 bases). The V end was cut by 7 bases, the J end by 2 bases, with 15 bases between. This CDR3 comprises 15 residues. From germline, CDR1 is MNHEY and CDR2 SVGAGI. In DNA, the CDR3 is TGTGCCAGCACCCGGGGGGTAGTACCTGGAAACACCATATATTTT. Its protein product is CASTRGVVPGNTIYF.

This clone was seen a single time. This chain connects TRBV19 to TRBJ1-1, with 8 nucleotides matching TRBD1. Germline CDR1 reads LNHDA; CDR2 reads SQIVND (reference sequence). Trimming took 3 bases from V and 4 from J; bases not matched to a gene: 7. The CDR3 runs to 15 residues. CDR3 sequence: CASSIWRTGITEAFF. DNA for the CDR3: TGTGCCAGTAGTATCTGGAGGACAGGGATCACTGAAGCTTTCTTT.

The chain joins TRBV7-2 to TRBJ1-5; the D is unclear. Per germline, CDR1 SGHTA and CDR2 FQGNSA. This CDR3 has 13 amino acids. Trimming removed 0 bases from V and 6 bases from J, with 6 bases in between. This CDR3 is CASSLAGSQPQHF. The DNA of the CDR3 is TGTGCCAGCAGCTTAGCCGGTTCTCAGCCCCAGCATTTT.

This sequence joins TRBV11-2 and TRBJ1-1; no definite D call. The CDR3 runs to 16 residues. Per the germline V gene, CDR1 is SGHAT and CDR2 is FQNNGV. Trimming pared 5 bases from V and 4 bases from J, leaving 20 bases between. The CDR3 bases are TGTGCCAGCAGCCCCCAGACATCCATGACCCCCACTGAAGCTTTCTTT. It specifies CASSPQTSMTPTEAFF. Combining the CDR3 with reference TRBV11-2 and TRBJ1-1 gives the whole variable domain EAGVAQSPRYKIIEKRQSVAFWCNPISGHATLYWYQQILGQGPKLLIQFQNNGVVDDSQLPKDRFSAERLKGVDSTLKIQPAKLEDSAVYLCASSPQTSMTPTEAFFGQGTRLTVV.

The rearrangement uses TRBV5-4 and TRBJ2-3; TRBD2 matches 12 bases. Trimming cost V 4 bases and J 5 bases; bases outside gene matches: 8. The CDR3 is 16 residues long. Germline V gene data show CDR1 as SGHNT and CDR2 as YYREEE (reference sequence). The CDR3 spells CASSDLAGGPGDTQYF. DNA for the CDR3: TGTGCCAGCAGCGATCTAGCGGGAGGGCCTGGAGATACGCAGTATTTT.

The chain joins TRBV6-5 to TRBJ2-7, with 10 bases identical to TRBD1. The CDR3 is 15 residues long. V gave up 4 bases and J gave up 6 bases; unmatched junction bases: 9. Germline V gene lookup returns CDR1 MNHEY and CDR2 SVGAGI. DNA of the CDR3: TGTGCCAGCAGTTCCCGGGACAGGGGATACTTCGAGCAGTACTTC. It specifies CASSSRDRGYFEQYF.

The V call is TRBV25-1, the J call TRBJ2-1; TRBD2 might be the D (5 bases). CDR1 is MGHDK and CDR2 is SYGVNS in the germline V gene. V lost 4 bases and J lost 3, with 10 bases in between. There are 14 residues in the CDR3. The CDR3 reads CASSVAGDYNEQFF. CDR3 bases: TGTGCCAGCAGTGTGGCGGGTGACTACAATGAGCAGTTCTTC.

CDR3 residues: CSVDQGRGYSNQPQHF. CDR3 nucleotide sequence: TGCAGCGTTGACCAGGGCAGGGGGTACAGCAATCAGCCCCAGCATTTT. V is TRBV29-1 and J is TRBJ1-5; 7 nucleotides match TRBD1. The V gene's germline CDR1 is SQVTM and CDR2 ANQGSEA. The junction had 9 bases not matched to a gene; V was cut back by 3 bases and J by 1 base. This CDR3 comprises 16 residues. The complete variable domain, with remaining parts taken from reference TRBV29-1 and TRBJ1-5, reads SAVISQKPSRDICQRGTSLTIQCQVDSQVTMMFWYRQQPGQSLTLIATANQGSEATYESGFVIDKFPISRPNLTFSTLTVSNMSPEDSSIYLCSVDQGRGYSNQPQHFGDGTRLSIL.

About this clone itself: Sequence at one end of the junction differs from germline and may be a read error. The V and J genes are TRBV7-7 and TRBJ2-1; 7 bases map to TRBD2. Germline loops: CDR1 SSHAT, CDR2 FNYEAQ (reference sequence). CDR3 length: 17 residues. CDR3 DNA: TGTGCTAGCAGCGCGCGCCCCGTGCGGGGGACCGTGAATGAGCAGTTCTTC. This gives the protein CASSARPVRGTVNEQFF.

This clone has a handful of counts. The chain links TRBV6-5 to TRBJ2-7, with 7 bases identical to TRBD2. The germline V gene encodes CDR1 MNHEY and CDR2 SVGAGI. This CDR3 region has 14 residues. Germline trimming cut 6 bases from V and 3 bases from J; bases unmatched to any gene: 8. The CDR3 DNA reads as TGTGCCAGCAGAGCGGGACTTGTCAACTACGAGCAGTACTTC. Its translation is CASRAGLVNYEQYF.

The gene calls are TRBV7-9 and TRBJ1-1, with D uncertain. The germline CDR1 and CDR2 sequences are SEHNR and FQNEAQ (reference sequence). The CDR3 totals 13 residues. The ends were cut back, 3 bases at V and 5 bases at J, with 10 bases in the middle. The CDR3 loop is CASSFSVLTEAFF. CDR3 nucleotide sequence: TGTGCCAGCAGCTTTTCTGTACTGACTGAAGCTTTCTTT.

V gene TRBV10-2 combines with J gene TRBJ2-3; 9 bases map to TRBD2. The CDR3 covers 16 residues. J was trimmed by 5 bases and V by 5 bases; bases with no gene match: 11. Germline V gene data show CDR1 as WSHSY and CDR2 as SAAADI. CDR3 region: CASSPRSRLAVDTQYF. The CDR3 coding sequence is TGCGCCAGCAGTCCCCGCTCGAGACTAGCGGTAGATACGCAGTATTTT.

The V call is TRBV19, the J call TRBJ1-1; 8 bases are shared with TRBD1. CDR3 size: 14 residues. Germline CDR1 and CDR2: LNHDA and SQIVND (reference sequence). The trim removed 6 bases at V and 1 base at J, leaving 4 bases unmatched. The CDR3 here is CASRQTGENTEAFF. CDR3 nucleotides: TGTGCCAGTAGGCAGACAGGGGAGAACACTGAAGCTTTCTTT.

The chain uses TRBV5-1 and TRBJ1-2; TRBD1 agrees at 11 bases. V lost 1 base, J lost 8 bases, and 10 bases stayed unmatched. Germline V gene sequence: CDR1 SGHRS, CDR2 YFSETQ. CDR3 length equals 16 residues. The CDR3 sequence: CASSLSGGTGGVGYTF. The CDR3 DNA is TGCGCCAGCAGCTTGTCGGGCGGGACAGGGGGAGTCGGCTACACCTTC.

V usage is TRBV7-2 and J usage is TRBJ2-1; 9 bases are a match to TRBD1. The CDR3 runs to 14 residues. The J segment lost 5 bases and the V segment lost 5 bases, leaving 4 bases of the junction unmatched. CDR1 and CDR2 (germline): SGHTA, FQGNSA. The CDR3 sequence is CASSPGTGNNEQFF. Here the CDR3 DNA reads TGTGCCAGCAGCCCCGGGACAGGGAACAATGAGCAGTTCTTC.

The chain joins TRBV12-5 to TRBJ1-5, with a possible D match to TRBD1 (5 bases). Germline assignment: CDR1 LGHNT and CDR2 FRNRAP. Trimming removed 1 base at V and 3 bases at J, with 16 bases between. This CDR3 contains 17 residues. CDR3 protein: CASGLAQAGGNNQPQHF. DNA for the CDR3: TGTGCTAGTGGTTTGGCTCAAGCCGGGGGAAACAATCAGCCCCAGCATTTT.

The chain uses TRBV5-1 and TRBJ1-1; D is unclear. Trimming took off 0 bases at V and 6 bases at J, with 9 bases between the two ends. Germline-derived CDR1 and CDR2 are SGHRS and YFSETQ. This CDR3 has 13 amino acids. The CDR3 region is CASSLEEEAEAFF. In DNA, the CDR3 is TGCGCCAGCAGCTTGGAGGAGGAGGCTGAAGCTTTCTTT.

J is TRBJ1-5 and V is TRBV7-2; no reliable D call. CDR1 SGHTA and CDR2 FQGNSA come from the germline V gene. The CDR3 extends over 14 amino acids. Trimming stripped 5 bases from V and 3 bases from J, with 11 bases between. CDR3 sequence reads: CASSRILDNQPQHF. Written as DNA, the CDR3 is TGTGCCAGCAGCAGGATTCTAGACAATCAGCCCCAGCATTTT.